Included here is one T cell receptor beta chain sequence, with context. Its target antigen remains unknown. No much larger clone exists at a distance of one base, and base qualities are not known. The data are from a study of blood T cell repertoires in COVID-19 (dated by TCRdb to 2020 to 2022). The study in broad terms: Samples covering the acute and convalescent phases of COVID-19 were provided by collaborators in the United States, Italy and Spain. The material from the prospective study consisted of cDNA or gDNA derived from T cells, B-cell-depleted T cells, or PBMCs. The repertoires were released in a freely available public database meant as a resource for research on the immune response to SARS-CoV-2. Deeply sampled blood TCRbeta repertoires from subjects exposed to, actively infected with, or recovered from COVID-19 were included in the dataset. The samples were drawn from the first 160 participants of the ongoing ImmuneRACE study and from 1,254 subjects provided by 6 global collaborators. Where HLA class I and class II types were available, the types were taken from metadata supplied by the sample provider, not from assay-based typing. The sample metadata nearly always contained a de-identified subject ID, COVID-19 status, age in years and sex. Here is what the overall study found, with its caveats: The amount of clinical and demographic metadata varied by source and participant and was provided uncurated.

Whole blood was collected in K2EDTA tubes by collaborating institutions according to the institutions' own protocols. Collaborator samples were shipped for TCRbeta analysis as frozen whole blood, isolated PBMCs, or DNA extracted from either sample type. Trimming removed 3 bases from V and 3 bases from J; the gene matches leave 4 bases unexplained. The germline V gene (reference sequence) specifies PRHDT as CDR1 and FYEKMQ as CDR2. From the cysteine up to the phenylalanine, the CDR3 has a length of 15 residues. The retained sequence is limited to the CDR3, 45 bases, with the frame set at the first base. The immunoSEQ Assay, a bias-controlled multiplex PCR, was used to amplify TCRbeta CDR3 regions from genomic DNA. Under the source paper's analysis protocol: The number of nucleated cells in each sample was estimated from the amplification of reference gene primers within the assay. Sequence reads were collapsed and filtered to measure the absolute abundance of every unique TCRbeta CDR3 rearrangement. For each sample, productive Simpson clonality was calculated as the square root of Simpson's diversity index over productive rearrangements. TCRdb retrieved this table from immuneACCESS and kept in-frame rearrangements only. Not all clones are present; in checked studies, unresolved V genes account for under half, and no reason is known for the remainder. V, J and clone size are taken as reported in that table, and D and trimming were inferred from the DNA itself. Here the sample has approximately 200,000 clones; 80% to 90% occur a single time. 9.5% to 12% of the sample comes from the top ten.

The TCR sequence derives from a human donor with active or convalescent COVID-19. The donor label of this sample is uncertain. The sequencing sample was made of peripheral blood. Recombination connected TRBV13 to TRBJ1-2, with TRBD1 matching 10 junction bases. DNA sequence: TGTGCCAGCAGCTTTGGGACAGGGGTGGACTATGGCTACACCTTC. Its translation is CASSFGTGVDYGYTF.